This TCR beta chain derives from a study of T-cell memory formation after mild COVID-19 (dated by TCRdb to the early 2020s). Study-wide context: TCR sequence clusters from the two donors were found to be largely donor specific. In two donors, T-cell clones that expanded and contracted after mild COVID-19 were tracked by sequencing TCRalpha and TCRbeta repertoires over time. Two young, previously healthy adult volunteers made up the cohort, one male and one female.

Notes on this clonotype: The antigen this receptor binds is unknown. No base-level quality is on record; no much larger clone is a single base apart.

Findings and caveats that apply to the study as a whole: Balanced CD4/CD8 phenotypes were observed for clones contracting from day 15 to 85, whereas a bias towards CD4+ was observed for a second wave of clones expanding from day 15 to 37. Some responding clones were found in pre-infection memory, which suggests that pre-existing cross-reactive memory T cells took part in the SARS-CoV-2 response. Contracting CD4+ clones turned up mainly in the CM and EM memory subsets, whereas EMRA was where CD8+ clones were enriched. Whether the second-wave clones peaking on day 37 were SARS-CoV-2 specific was not confirmed. Only a couple of mild cases were covered by the study, and larger cohorts that include severe cases with pre-infection samples were considered necessary.

Ficoll-Paque density gradient centrifugation was used to isolate PBMCs. TCRdb records Illumina NovaSeq 6000 as the sequencer. TCRalpha and TCRbeta cDNA libraries were built by 5'RACE with constant-segment primers, adding sample barcodes and unique molecular identifiers. Trizol reagent was used to extract RNA from every sample. The libraries were amplified in two PCR steps, and the second step added a second sample barcode and Illumina TruSeq adapters. Sequencing of libraries was performed on an Illumina NovaSeq with 2 x 150 bp paired-end reads. Per the authors' processing: With migec v1.2.7, reads were demultiplexed and then collapsed into UMI-guided consensus sequences. Using mixcr v2.1.11, the UMI consensuses were aligned to TRA and TRB V and J templates and assembled into clonotypes. Clonotypes were classified as expanded or contracted when called significant by both edgeR and NoisET, with noise models trained on biological replicates. For edgeR calls, the thresholds were a false discovery rate-adjusted p below 0.01 and a log2 fold-change of 1. PCA with hierarchical clustering of max-normalized trajectories of the 1000 most abundant clonotypes was used as exploratory dynamics analysis. Separately sequenced CD4+ and CD8+ repertoires were used to assign the CD4 or CD8 phenotype of responding clones. TCRdb reprocessing: public reads trimmed at Q25 with fastp, clones called with MiXCR, in-frame beta chains kept. Identical CDR3 proteins give one entry, which carries the most common genes and DNA. V and J calls and clone size were set by TCRdb, not the authors. The sample table shows more than 350,000 distinct CDR3 sequences, and approximately 16% are seen once. Under 25% of the sample is held by the ten biggest clonotypes.

For CDR1 and CDR2, the germline V gene (reference sequence) lists SGHNT and YYREEE. V is reduced by 3 bases and J by 11 bases, leaving a spacing of 15 bases between them. The CDR3 runs 14 residues from the cysteine to the phenylalanine. Here the CDR3 DNA is all that survives: 42 bases in frame from base 1. The sequence derives from a man between 18 and 35 years old who had mild COVID-19 (a few samples of this study predate the infection). The sample titles of this study are shuffled in the database, so cell type and time point are left out; the donor was told from shared clones. The rearranged segments are TRBV5-4 and TRBJ1-6; matching of 5 bases hints at TRBD1 as the D gene. Sequenced: PBMCs or a T cell subset sorted from them (not recorded which). The CDR3 here reads CASSSQGMRTPLHF. DNA sequence: TGTGCCAGCAGCTCCCAGGGAATGAGGACACCCCTCCACTTT.